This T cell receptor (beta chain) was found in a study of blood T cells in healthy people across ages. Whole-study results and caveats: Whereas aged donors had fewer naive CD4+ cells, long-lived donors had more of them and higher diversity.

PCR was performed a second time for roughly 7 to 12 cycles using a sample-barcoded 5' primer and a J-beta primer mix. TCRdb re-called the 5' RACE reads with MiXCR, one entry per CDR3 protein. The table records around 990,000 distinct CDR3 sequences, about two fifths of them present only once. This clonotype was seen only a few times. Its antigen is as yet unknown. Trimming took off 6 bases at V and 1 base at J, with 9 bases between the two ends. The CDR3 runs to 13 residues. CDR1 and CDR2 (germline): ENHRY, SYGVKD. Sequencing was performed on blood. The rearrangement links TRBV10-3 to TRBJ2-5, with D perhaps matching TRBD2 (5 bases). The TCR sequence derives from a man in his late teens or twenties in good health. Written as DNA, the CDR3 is TGTGCCATCAGCAACGGGGTCCAAGAGACCCAGTACTTC. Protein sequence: CAISNGVQETQYF.